The next 22 T cell receptor beta chains were all read from a single sample in a study of blood T cells in healthy people across ages. The second PCR ran 7 to 11 cycles with a sample-barcoded 5' primer and J-beta primers. TCRdb used MiXCR to reprocess the 5' RACE reads, holding one entry per CDR3 protein. Among more than 800,000 distinct CDR3 sequences, more than 35% were seen once, and the ten largest hold over 15%. The sequencing sample was made of blood. The receptors stem from a woman aged 60 to 75 in good health.

The CDR3 spells CASRLDTLGLYEQYF. The CDR3 coding sequence is TGCGCCAGCAGACTTGACACCCTTGGGCTCTACGAGCAGTACTTC. The V call is TRBV5-1, the J call TRBJ2-7; D is unclear. CDR1 SGHRS and CDR2 YFSETQ come from the germline V gene. V was cut by 5 bases and J by 3 bases, with 18 bases left in between. The CDR3 has 15 residues.

Comment on this clonotype: The junction departs from germline at one end; a sequencing error may be responsible. The rearrangement uses TRBV12-3 or TRBV12-4 and TRBJ2-3, with TRBD1 matching over 7 bases. CDR3 length equals 18 residues. This CDR3 is CARSPFASGTGATDTQYF. The CDR3 nucleotides are TGTGCCCGCAGTCCGTTCGCCAGCGGTACAGGGGCCACAGATACGCAGTATTTT.

This clonotype has only a few counts. The chain uses TRBV6-5 and TRBJ2-3; D is unclear. CDR1 and CDR2 (germline): MNHEY, SVGAGI. CDR3 length equals 13 residues. V lost 6 bases, J lost 0 bases, and 7 bases lay in between. The CDR3 here is CASSHYSTDTQYF. The CDR3 region has the DNA TGTGCCAGCAGCCACTACAGCACAGATACGCAGTATTTT.

The genes are TRBV7-8 and TRBJ2-3; 9 nucleotides agree with TRBD2. Losses at the gene ends were 8 bases for V and 0 bases for J; bases not matched to a gene: 12. This CDR3 is built from 17 residues. Germline CDR1 reads SGHVS; CDR2 reads FQNEAQ. CDR3 sequence: CASETILAGGSTDTQYF. The CDR3 region has the DNA TGTGCCAGCGAAACCATTCTGGCGGGAGGGAGCACAGATACGCAGTATTTT.

The chain has TRBV28 and TRBJ2-3; 12 bases match TRBD2. V was pared by 3 bases and J by 0 bases, with 7 bases of the junction left unmatched. This CDR3 is built from 18 residues. Germline V CDR1 and CDR2: MDHEN, SYDVKM. CDR3 residues: CASSFLRGLAGSTDTQYF. As DNA, the CDR3 is TGTGCCAGCAGTTTTCTCCGAGGACTAGCGGGGAGCACAGATACGCAGTATTTT.

The chain has TRBV5-6 and TRBJ2-5; perhaps TRBD1 as D (5 bases). Trimming pared 2 bases from V and 2 bases from J, leaving 16 bases between. Germline V lookup: CDR1 SGHDT, CDR2 YYEEEE. The CDR3 extends over 16 amino acids. In nucleotides, the CDR3 is TGTGCCAGCAGCTTTAAAGGACAACCCTATCAAGAGACCCAGTACTTC. This translates into CASSFKGQPYQETQYF.

This clonotype was seen a handful of times. The genes are TRBV7-9 and TRBJ2-1, with D unresolved. Germline assignment: CDR1 SEHNR and CDR2 FQNEAQ (reference sequence). Trimming took off 1 base at V and 5 bases at J, with 9 bases between the two ends. The CDR3 covers 14 residues. Here the CDR3 reads CASSLVGPNNEQFF. The CDR3 DNA sequence: TGTGCCAGCAGCTTAGTCGGACCGAACAATGAGCAGTTCTTC.

There are many counts of this clonotype. J is TRBJ2-1 and V is TRBV7-3, with D possibly TRBD2 on 6 matching bases. The CDR3 extends over 15 amino acids. V was shortened by 1 base and J by 0 bases, with 7 bases between the two germline ends. Germline lookup yields CDR1 SGHTA and CDR2 FQGTGA. The CDR3, as DNA: TGTGCCAGCAGCTTAAGGGGGGACTCCTACAATGAGCAGTTCTTC. Translating gives CASSLRGDSYNEQFF.

The gene calls are TRBV4-1 and TRBJ1-4; 9 bases line up with TRBD1. This CDR3 comprises 15 residues. V dropped 3 bases and J dropped 9; count of bases not matched to a gene: 8. Per the germline V gene, CDR1 is MGHRA and CDR2 is YSYEKL. For the CDR3, the DNA is TGCGCCAGCAGCCATTCCCGGGACAGGGAACAAAAACTGTTTTTT. Translated, it gives CASSHSRDREQKLFF.

V gene TRBV4-1 combines with J gene TRBJ2-1; 9 positions match TRBD2. The ends lost 0 bases at V and 4 bases at J; junction bases unmatched: 7. The CDR3 is made up of 17 amino acids. The germline CDR1 and CDR2 sequences are MGHRA and YSYEKL. This chain's CDR3 is CASSQDPALAGYNEQFF. Here the CDR3 DNA reads TGCGCCAGCAGCCAAGACCCCGCGCTAGCGGGGTACAATGAGCAGTTCTTC.

V usage is TRBV10-3 and J usage is TRBJ2-7; D ambiguous. The germline V gene encodes CDR1 ENHRY and CDR2 SYGVKD. The length of the CDR3 is 11 residues. V shed 3 bases and J shed 10 bases, with 10 bases lying between them. The CDR3 bases are TGTGCCATCAGTGAATCTGTGATTCAGTACTTC. Protein product: CAISESVIQYF.

The V call is TRBV20-1, the J call TRBJ2-5; TRBD2 matches 11 bases. This CDR3 region has 14 residues. Unmatched junction bases numbered 7, after V lost 6 bases and J lost 4 bases. Germline V gene data show CDR1 as DFQATT and CDR2 as SNEGSKA (reference sequence). The CDR3 here is CSAELAGVSETQYF. CDR3 sequence (DNA): TGCAGTGCCGAACTAGCGGGAGTCTCAGAGACCCAGTACTTC.

The chain recombines TRBV20-1 with TRBJ2-1, with a tentative D call TRBD1 (6 bases). Trimming removed 5 bases from V and 8 bases from J, with 16 bases in between. The CDR3 is 13 residues long. Per the germline V gene, CDR1 is DFQATT and CDR2 is SNEGSKA (reference sequence). The CDR3 coding sequence is TGCAGTGCTTGGGACACCTTAGTAGATGAGCAGTTCTTC. It is translated as CSAWDTLVDEQFF.

The rearrangement uses TRBV29-1 and TRBJ2-3; D is possibly TRBD1 or TRBD2 (6 bases each). V lost 0 bases and J lost 4, with 8 bases in between. Germline-derived CDR1 and CDR2 are SQVTM and ANQGSEA. The length of the CDR3 is 13 residues. In DNA, the CDR3 is TGCAGCGTTGAAGAGAGGGGGGCAGATACGCAGTATTTT. It yields the protein CSVEERGADTQYF.

This clonotype was seen a single time. The chain has TRBV6-5 and TRBJ2-7, with 8 bases identical to TRBD2. This CDR3 is 14 amino acids long. CDR1 is MNHEY and CDR2 is SVGAGI in the germline V gene. V lost 8 bases, J lost 5 bases, and 11 bases stayed unmatched. The CDR3 region has the DNA TGTGCCAGCCGGGGGACTAGTTTAACCCACGAGCAGTACTTC. Translation gives CASRGTSLTHEQYF.

The chain uses TRBV6-1 and TRBJ2-1; weak D call: TRBD2 (6 bases). Looked up from germline, CDR1 is MNHNS and CDR2 is SASEGT. This CDR3 is built from 17 residues. V lost 1 base and J 7 bases, leaving 20 bases between the germline ends. This CDR3 reads CASSEDWRDGLRNEQFF. CDR3 nucleotide sequence: TGTGCCAGCAGTGAAGATTGGCGGGACGGGCTGAGAAATGAGCAGTTCTTC.

This clonotype was found a few times. This sequence joins TRBV7-6 and TRBJ2-7; 7 bases line up with TRBD2. The CDR3 has 15 amino acids. Per germline, CDR1 SGHVS and CDR2 FNYEAQ. V lost 5 bases and J lost 3; bases outside the gene matches: 10. CDR3: CASSPRGRWSYEQYF. As DNA, the CDR3 is TGTGCCAGCAGCCCCCGCGGGAGATGGAGCTACGAGCAGTACTTC.

This clonotype has just a few counts. The rearrangement joins TRBV11-2 to TRBJ2-1, with TRBD1 as a possible D gene (6 bases). Between the trimmed V and J ends, which lost 2 bases and 2 bases, there was a span of 19 bases. This CDR3 has 18 amino acids. Germline CDR1 reads SGHAT; CDR2 reads FQNNGV. The chain's CDR3 is CASSLSPLMGAPYNEQFF. The CDR3 nucleotides are TGTGCCAGCAGCTTAAGCCCGCTCATGGGGGCCCCCTACAATGAGCAGTTCTTC.

The V gene is TRBV20-1, the J gene TRBJ1-1, with D tentatively TRBD1 (5 bases). With 3 bases removed from V and 7 bases from J, the gap between germline ends came to 6 bases. The V gene's germline CDR1 is DFQATT and CDR2 SNEGSKA (reference sequence). The CDR3 contains 10 residues. In DNA form, the CDR3 reads TGCAGTGCTAGGGGGGTTGAAGCTTTCTTT. Protein product: CSARGVEAFF.

The chain is built from TRBV9 and TRBJ1-2, with D maybe TRBD1 (6 bases). CDR3 length: 15 amino acids. The V gene lost 0 bases and the J gene lost 6 bases, with 15 bases spanning the gap. Looked up from germline, CDR1 is SGDLS and CDR2 is YYNGEE. The CDR3 DNA follows: TGTGCCAGCAGCGTAGGGACAGCACCGAGAGATGGCTACACCTTC. It translates to CASSVGTAPRDGYTF.

A few counts support this clonotype. The rearrangement uses TRBV27 and TRBJ2-4; D gene uncertain. V was clipped by 6 bases and J by 0 bases, with 12 bases between them. Germline V gene sequence: CDR1 MNHEY, CDR2 SMNVEV (reference sequence). CDR3 length equals 15 residues. The CDR3 region is CASSKPRGAKNIQYF. The DNA of the CDR3 is TGTGCCAGCAGCAAACCACGAGGAGCCAAAAACATTCAGTACTTC.

The V gene is TRBV9, the J gene TRBJ2-7; D may match TRBD1 or TRBD2 (5 bases each). The CDR3 loop spans 15 amino acids. Germline V gene sequence: CDR1 SGDLS, CDR2 YYNGEE. The V end lost 2 bases, the J end lost 3 bases, and 15 bases lay between the germline ends. In DNA, the CDR3 is TGTGCCAGCAGCGTCCGGACACCCCGGGACTACGAGCAGTACTTC. Translating gives CASSVRTPRDYEQYF.